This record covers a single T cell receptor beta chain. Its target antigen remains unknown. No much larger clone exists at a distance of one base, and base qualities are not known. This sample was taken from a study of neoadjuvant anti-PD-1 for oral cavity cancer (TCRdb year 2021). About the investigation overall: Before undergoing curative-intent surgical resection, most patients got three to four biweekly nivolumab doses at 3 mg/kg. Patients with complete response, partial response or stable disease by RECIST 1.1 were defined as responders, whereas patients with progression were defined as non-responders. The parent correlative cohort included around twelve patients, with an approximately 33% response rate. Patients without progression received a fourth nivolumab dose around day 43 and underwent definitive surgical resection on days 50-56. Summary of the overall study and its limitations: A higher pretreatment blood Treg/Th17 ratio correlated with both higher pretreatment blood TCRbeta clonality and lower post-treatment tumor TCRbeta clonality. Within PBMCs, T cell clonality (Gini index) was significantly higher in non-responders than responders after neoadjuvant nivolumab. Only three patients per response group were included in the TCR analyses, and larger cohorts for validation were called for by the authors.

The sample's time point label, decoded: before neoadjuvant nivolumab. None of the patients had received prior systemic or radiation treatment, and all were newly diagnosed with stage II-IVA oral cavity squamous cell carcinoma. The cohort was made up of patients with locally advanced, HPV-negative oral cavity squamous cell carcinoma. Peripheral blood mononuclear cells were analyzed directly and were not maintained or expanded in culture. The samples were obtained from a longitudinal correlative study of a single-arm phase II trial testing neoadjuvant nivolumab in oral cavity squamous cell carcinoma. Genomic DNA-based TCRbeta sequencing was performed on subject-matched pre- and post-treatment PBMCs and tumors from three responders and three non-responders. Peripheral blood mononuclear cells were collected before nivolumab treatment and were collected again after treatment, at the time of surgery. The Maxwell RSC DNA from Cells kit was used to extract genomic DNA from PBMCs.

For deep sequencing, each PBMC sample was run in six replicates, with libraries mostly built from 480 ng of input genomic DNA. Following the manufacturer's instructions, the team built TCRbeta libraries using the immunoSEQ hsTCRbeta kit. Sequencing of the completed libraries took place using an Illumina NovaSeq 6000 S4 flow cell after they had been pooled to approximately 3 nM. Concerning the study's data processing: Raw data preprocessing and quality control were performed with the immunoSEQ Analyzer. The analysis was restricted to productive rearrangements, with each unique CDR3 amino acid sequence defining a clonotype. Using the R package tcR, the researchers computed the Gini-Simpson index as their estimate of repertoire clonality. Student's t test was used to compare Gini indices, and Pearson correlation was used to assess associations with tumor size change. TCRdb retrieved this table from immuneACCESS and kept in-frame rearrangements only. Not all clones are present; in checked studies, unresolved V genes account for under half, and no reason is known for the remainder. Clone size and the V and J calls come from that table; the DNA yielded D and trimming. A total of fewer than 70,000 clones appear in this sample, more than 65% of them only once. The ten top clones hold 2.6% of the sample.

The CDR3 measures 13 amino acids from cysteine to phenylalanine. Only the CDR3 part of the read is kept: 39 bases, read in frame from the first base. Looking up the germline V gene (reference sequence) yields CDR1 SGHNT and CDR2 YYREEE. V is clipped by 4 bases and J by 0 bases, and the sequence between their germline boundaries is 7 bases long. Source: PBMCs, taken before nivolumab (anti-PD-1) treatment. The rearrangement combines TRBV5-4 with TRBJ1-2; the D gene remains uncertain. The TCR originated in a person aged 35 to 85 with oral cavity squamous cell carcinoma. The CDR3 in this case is CASSQNANYGYTF. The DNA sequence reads TGTGCCAGCAGCCAGAACGCTAACTATGGCTACACCTTC.